This T cell receptor beta chain was sequenced in a study of T cells after yellow fever vaccination. As for the study in general: Fractions with few cells were prepared using SMART-Seq v4 Ultra Low Input. Regarding the study as a whole: Reappearance after the booster was observed for most primary-vaccination clones (about 96% CD4, more than 70% CD8). Abundant bulk-derived clonotypes could contaminate FACS-sorted repertoires. Just a small share of clonotypes turned up in the CD4 compartment as well as the CD8 compartment.

V was clipped by 7 bases and J by 2 bases, with 12 bases between them. CDR3 length: 14 residues. The table lists this clonotype with many counts. Its antigen remains unknown. TCRdb redid the calling of the 5' RACE reads with MiXCR, one entry per CDR3 protein. The repertoire holds about 60,000 distinct CDR3 sequences, approximately 7.7% seen once, with around 44% in the top ten. This chain joins TRBV12-3 or TRBV12-4 and TRBJ2-1; D could derive from TRBD1 or TRBD2 (5 bases each). This clonotype was obtained from a man younger than 35 who received the YFV17D yellow fever vaccine. This specimen was CD8+ T cells sorted from PBMCs, taken on the day of the first yellow fever vaccination. CDR3 sequence: CASTGTRAYNEQFF. In DNA form, the CDR3 reads TGTGCCAGCACCGGGACCCGGGCCTACAATGAGCAGTTCTTC.